The clone carrying this TCR beta chain was detected a few times. Its cognate antigen is unknown. This entry belongs to a study of identical twins' blood T cells. Donors were six healthy women in three monozygous twin pairs. Findings and caveats of the study: Shared CDR3 clonotype counts tracked mainly the product of cloneset sizes.

The CDR3 totals 12 residues. Germline V gene sequence: CDR1 SNHLY, CDR2 FYNNEI. Trimming left V 7 bases short and J 0 bases short, with 4 bases between. Libraries were made from RNA as TCR cDNA, using a modified protocol. A single record per CDR3 protein comes from TCRdb applying MiXCR to the 5' RACE reads. This sample has about 370,000 distinct CDR3 sequences, with over 25% found just once. V usage is TRBV2 and J usage is TRBJ1-3; unclear D gene. The origin of this receptor is a woman aged 18-49 years in good health. Material for sequencing was PBMCs. For the CDR3, the DNA is TGTGCCAGCACGGACTCTGGAAACACCATATATTTT. This sequence encodes CASTDSGNTIYF.